Listed below are T cell receptor beta chains from one sample, sequenced in a study of blood T cell repertoires in COVID-19. Only in-frame clones appear in the TCRdb table, and some are missing; sequencing was by immunoSEQ multiplex PCR. This table holds roughly 50,000 clones, roughly nine tenths found once. Sequenced: peripheral blood. Source of these receptors: a woman between 40 and 50 years old with active COVID-19. The conserved cysteine and the conserved F or W are not part of the CDR3 here. The size of a clone is reported for some rows only, either as once, few or many, or as a class for expanded clones.

V	size	J	CDR3
TRBV18	-	TRBJ1-2	ASSPSDTGGYT
TRBV19	few	TRBJ1-5	ASSTTGGNQPQH
TRBV19	-	TRBJ2-7	ASSMTIGTGFNEQY
TRBV6-2/TRBV6-3	-	TRBJ1-5	ASSDGTGPFRPQH
TRBV7-2	-	TRBJ2-3	ASSFRTSGGPDTQY
TRBV7-9	once	TRBJ1-1	ASSFQGGTEAF
TRBV11-3	few	TRBJ1-3	ASSPRQTGNTIY
TRBV29-1	once	TRBJ2-3	SADLTASTDTQY
TRBV6-1	-	TRBJ2-7	ASSETWQGFVREQY
TRBV9	-	TRBJ2-1	ASSGSGGAYNEQF
TRBV6-2/TRBV6-3	few	TRBJ2-2	ASSYPIIPTDANTGELF